Listed here are 16 T cell receptor beta chains from one sample, sequenced in a study of T-cell memory formation after mild COVID-19. TCRdb passed the 5' RACE reads through MiXCR, listing each CDR3 protein once. The repertoire holds a few hundred thousand distinct CDR3 sequences, with approximately 27% as singletons. Specimen: PBMCs or a T cell subset sorted from them (not recorded which). The origin of the receptors is an adult woman who had mild COVID-19 (a few samples of this study predate the infection). Cell type and time point are not known.

The chain couples TRBV29-1 to TRBJ1-1, with a weak D call TRBD1 (6 bases). The germline V and J ends were trimmed by 4 bases and 4 bases, with 22 bases remaining between them. The CDR3 sequence is 16 residues long. CDR1 and CDR2 (germline): SQVTM, ANQGSEA. The CDR3 spells CSVGASSTGIFTEAFF. The CDR3 nucleotides read TGCAGCGTTGGGGCTTCGTCTACAGGGATCTTCACTGAAGCTTTCTTT.

This clonotype has a handful of counts. J is TRBJ2-2 and V is TRBV5-1; D is undetermined. Germline-derived CDR1 and CDR2 are SGHRS and YFSETQ. V shed 0 bases and J shed 5 bases, with 8 bases lying between them. CDR3 size: 14 residues. The CDR3: CASSLAIGTGELFF. In nucleotides, the CDR3 is TGCGCCAGCAGCTTGGCCATCGGGACCGGGGAGCTGTTTTTT.

The chain employs TRBV7-9 and TRBJ2-7; the D gene is possibly TRBD1 (5 bases). This CDR3 spans 16 amino acids. The germline V and J ends were trimmed by 3 bases and 4 bases, with 19 bases remaining between them. The germline V gene has CDR1 SEHNR and CDR2 FQNEAQ (reference sequence). The CDR3 DNA reads TGTGCCAGCAGCTTCCCTTACCCTTGGGGCCAATACGAGCAGTACTTC. Protein: CASSFPYPWGQYEQYF. Filled out from reference TRBV7-9 and TRBJ2-7, the complete variable domain reads DTGVSQNPRHKITKRGQNVTFRCDPISEHNRLYWYRQTLGQGPEFLTYFQNEAQLEKSRLLSDRFSAERPKGSFSTLEIQRTEQGDSAMYLCASSFPYPWGQYEQYFGPGTRLTVT.

The rearrangement joins TRBV7-6 to TRBJ2-5; possible D gene TRBD1, 5 bases. CDR3 size: 14 residues. Germline V CDR1 and CDR2: SGHVS, FNYEAQ. Trimming took off 4 bases at V and 4 bases at J, with 13 bases between the two ends. The CDR3 sequence is CASSSPTAGETQYF. The CDR3 DNA reads as TGTGCCAGCAGCTCCCCGACAGCTGGAGAGACCCAGTACTTC.

The chain has TRBV15 and TRBJ2-5; 8 nucleotides agree with TRBD2. Germline loops: CDR1 LNHNV, CDR2 YYDKDF (reference sequence). V was pared by 0 bases and J by 4 bases, with 13 bases of the junction left unmatched. This CDR3 region has 18 residues. The CDR3 reads CATSRDRVAGGDGETQYF. CDR3 bases: TGTGCCACCAGCAGAGATCGTGTTGCGGGAGGAGATGGAGAGACCCAGTACTTC.

The rearrangement uses TRBV29-1 and TRBJ2-7; D may be TRBD2 (5 bases). V was cut by 5 bases and J by 1 base, with 6 bases left in between. CDR1 and CDR2 (germline): SQVTM, ANQGSEA. This CDR3 contains 11 residues. CDR3 region: CSVRGSYEQYF. In DNA, the CDR3 is TGCAGCGTTAGAGGGTCCTACGAGCAGTACTTC.

The chain links TRBV18 to TRBJ2-7, with a possible D match to TRBD2 (5 bases). The V and J ends lost 2 bases and 3 bases respectively, with 14 bases between them. CDR3 length: 15 residues. Germline loops: CDR1 KGHSH, CDR2 LQKENI. CDR3 loop: CASSPSGGLVYEQYF. The CDR3 DNA reads as TGTGCCAGCTCACCATCCGGAGGCTTAGTCTACGAGCAGTACTTC. Filled out from reference TRBV18 and TRBJ2-7, the complete variable domain reads NAGVMQNPRHLVRRRGQEARLRCSPMKGHSHVYWYRQLPEEGLKFMVYLQKENIIDESGMPKERFSAEFPKEGPSILRIQQVVRGDSAAYFCASSPSGGLVYEQYFGPGTRLTVT.

The chain joins TRBV5-5 to TRBJ2-1, with 9 bases fitting TRBD2. The length of the CDR3 is 17 residues. The V gene's germline CDR1 is SGHKS and CDR2 YYEKEE (reference sequence). The V and J ends lost 0 bases and 5 bases, in that order; junction bases with no gene match: 9. The CDR3: CASSLAPGLAGDNEQFF. For the CDR3, the DNA is TGTGCCAGCAGCTTGGCGCCGGGACTAGCTGGCGACAATGAGCAGTTCTTC.

This clonotype was detected a few times. This sequence joins TRBV6-5 and TRBJ2-1; 11 bases align to TRBD2. Trimming at V came to 6 bases and at J to 4 bases, leaving 8 bases not matched to a gene. Germline V gene lookup returns CDR1 MNHEY and CDR2 SVGAGI. This CDR3 is 16 amino acids long. The CDR3 protein is CASSAGGTSGYNEQFF. DNA of the CDR3: TGTGCCAGCAGCGCCGGCGGGACTAGCGGTTACAATGAGCAGTTCTTC.

There are a few counts of this clonotype. The chain has TRBV5-6 and TRBJ2-3; unclear D gene. This CDR3 is built from 14 residues. V dropped 4 bases and J dropped 1 base, with 10 bases sitting between them. CDR1 is SGHDT and CDR2 is YYEEEE in the germline V gene. Here the CDR3 DNA reads TGTGCCAGCAGCAGCTATTCCGGCACAGATACGCAGTATTTT. Translating gives CASSSYSGTDTQYF.

This clonotype has only one observation. The V gene is TRBV7-8, the J gene TRBJ1-2, with TRBD1 matching 7 bases. Germline CDR1 and CDR2: SGHVS and FQNEAQ. The V gene end was trimmed by 6 bases and the J gene end by 2 bases; junction bases not matched to a gene: 12. CDR3 length: 16 residues. The CDR3 region has the DNA TGTGCCAGCAGACCTCCCGGACAGGCCAAGAACTATGGCTACACCTTC. It translates to CASRPPGQAKNYGYTF.

This clonotype was counted at least ten times. The chain carries TRBV21-1 and TRBJ2-7; the table's D call of TRBD2 was not tested on the DNA. TRBV21-1 constitutes a pseudogene. This CDR3 is built from 16 residues. The CDR3: CASSKTSGRAKYEQYF. The CDR3 DNA follows: TGTGCCAGCAGCAAAACTAGCGGGAGGGCCAAATACGAGCAGTACTTC.

The chain links TRBV24-1 to TRBJ2-2, with TRBD1 identical over 8 bases. J was trimmed by 3 bases and V by 2 bases; bases with no gene match: 4. This CDR3 is 16 amino acids long. Per the germline V gene, CDR1 is KGHDR and CDR2 is SFDVKD. The CDR3 DNA follows: TGTGCCACCAGTGATTCGACAGGGGCGGACACCGGGGAGCTGTTTTTT. Translating it yields CATSDSTGADTGELFF.

This clonotype was observed a handful of times. The chain employs TRBV2 and TRBJ2-7, with TRBD2 matching 12 bases. The CDR3 consists of 14 residues. Trimming removed 7 bases from V and 5 bases from J; junction bases left unmatched: 6. Germline V CDR1 and CDR2: SNHLY, FYNNEI. The CDR3 protein is CASNILAGGHEQYF. As DNA, the CDR3 is TGTGCCAGCAATATACTAGCGGGAGGACACGAGCAGTACTTC.

The chain employs TRBV25-1 and TRBJ1-1; TRBD1 agrees at 7 bases. V shed 4 bases and J 4 bases; nucleotides not matched to a gene: 6. The CDR3 has 14 amino acids. The germline gives CDR1 MGHDK, CDR2 SYGVNS. CDR3 residues: CASSGPSGGTEAFF. In DNA, the CDR3 is TGTGCCAGCAGTGGCCCCTCAGGGGGCACTGAAGCTTTCTTT.

This clonotype has a handful of counts. The chain joins TRBV29-1 to TRBJ2-7, with 8 bases that match TRBD1. The CDR3 is 14 residues long. Germline loops: CDR1 SQVTM, CDR2 ANQGSEA. With V trimmed by 4 bases and J by 0 bases, 5 bases remained unmatched. In DNA form, the CDR3 reads TGCAGCGTTGTTACAGGGGGTTCCTCCTACGAGCAGTACTTC. This gives the protein CSVVTGGSSYEQYF.